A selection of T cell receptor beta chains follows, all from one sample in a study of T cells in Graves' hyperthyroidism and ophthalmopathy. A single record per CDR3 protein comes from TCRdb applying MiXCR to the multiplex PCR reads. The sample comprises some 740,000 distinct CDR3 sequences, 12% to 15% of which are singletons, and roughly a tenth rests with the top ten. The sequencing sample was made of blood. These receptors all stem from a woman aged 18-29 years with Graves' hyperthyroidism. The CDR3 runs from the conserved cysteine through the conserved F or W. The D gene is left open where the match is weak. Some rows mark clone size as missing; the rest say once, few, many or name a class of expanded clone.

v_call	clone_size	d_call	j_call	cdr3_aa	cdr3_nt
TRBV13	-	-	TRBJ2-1	CASSLADRPNNEQFF	TGTGCCAGCAGCTTAGCCGACCGACCAAACAATGAGCAGTTCTTC
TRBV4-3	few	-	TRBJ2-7	CASSQVGPSGPYEQYF	TGCGCCAGCAGCCAGGTAGGCCCTTCAGGGCCCTACGAGCAGTACTTC
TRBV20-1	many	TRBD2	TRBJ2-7	CSASPSGIYEQYF	TGCAGTGCTAGCCCTAGCGGGATCTACGAGCAGTACTTC
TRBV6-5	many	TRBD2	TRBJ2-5	CASSYRLAGVGAGLETQYF	TGTGCCAGCAGTTACAGACTAGCGGGAGTAGGGGCTGGGCTAGAGACCCAGTACTTC
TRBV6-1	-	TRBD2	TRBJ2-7	CASRKTDSGRALSYEQYF	TGTGCCAGCAGGAAAACCGACAGCGGGAGGGCACTGTCCTACGAGCAGTACTTC
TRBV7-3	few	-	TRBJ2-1	CASSHNADNEQFF	TGTGCCAGCAGCCATAATGCAGACAATGAGCAGTTCTTC
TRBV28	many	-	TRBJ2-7	CASSSPDGSLSYEQYF	TGTGCCAGCAGTTCCCCGGACGGAAGCCTCTCCTACGAGCAGTACTTC
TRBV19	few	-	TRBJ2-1	CASSIGGVGEWLGEQFF	TGTGCCAGTAGTATAGGGGGGGTGGGGGAGTGGTTGGGTGAGCAGTTCTTC
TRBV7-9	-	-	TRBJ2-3	CASSLNSVPDTQYF	TGTGCCAGCAGCTTAAACTCGGTACCAGATACGCAGTATTTT
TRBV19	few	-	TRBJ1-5	CASSIGLRGGNQPQHF	TGTGCCAGTAGTATTGGCCTCCGCGGGGGCAATCAGCCCCAGCATTTT
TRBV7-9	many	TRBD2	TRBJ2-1	CASSLGTSGSEQFF	TGTGCCAGCAGCTTAGGGACTAGCGGGTCTGAGCAGTTCTTC
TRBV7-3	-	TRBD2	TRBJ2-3	CASSLVPSTSGFTDTQYF	TGTGCCAGCAGCTTAGTTCCCTCGACTAGCGGGTTCACAGATACGCAGTATTTT
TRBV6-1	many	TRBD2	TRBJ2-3	CASSKTSGGQADTQYF	TGTGCCAGCAGTAAGACTAGCGGGGGGCAGGCAGATACGCAGTATTTT
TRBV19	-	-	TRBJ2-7	CASSPFLGESSYEQYF	TGTGCCAGTAGTCCCTTCCTCGGCGAAAGCTCCTACGAGCAGTACTTC
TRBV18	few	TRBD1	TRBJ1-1	CASSPGQGARKDTEAFF	TGTGCCAGCTCACCTGGACAGGGGGCGCGGAAGGACACTGAAGCTTTCTTT
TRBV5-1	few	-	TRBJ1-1	CASRPRTPDSGAEAFF	TGCGCCAGCAGACCGAGGACGCCGGACAGCGGAGCTGAAGCTTTCTTT
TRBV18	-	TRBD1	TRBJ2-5	CASSPPGQRETQYF	TGTGCCAGCTCACCTCCGGGACAGAGGGAGACCCAGTACTTC
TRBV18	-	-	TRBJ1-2	CASSPLKVQANEYGYTF	TGTGCCAGCTCACCACTAAAGGTACAGGCAAACGAGTATGGCTACACCTTC
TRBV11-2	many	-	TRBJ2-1	CASSSQGRDFGHEQFF	TGTGCCAGCAGCTCCCAGGGAAGGGATTTTGGGCATGAGCAGTTCTTC
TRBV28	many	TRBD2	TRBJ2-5	CASSPQERGHQETQYF	TGTGCCAGCAGTCCTCAGGAGCGGGGCCACCAAGAGACCCAGTACTTC
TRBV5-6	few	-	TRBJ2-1	CASSARGLEYNEQFF	TGTGCCAGCTCCGCCCGGGGGCTAGAATACAATGAGCAGTTCTTC
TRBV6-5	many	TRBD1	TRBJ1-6	CASSYTTGDDSPLHF	TGTGCCAGCAGTTACACCACAGGGGACGATTCACCCCTCCACTTT
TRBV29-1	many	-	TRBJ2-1	CSVEDSSYNEQFF	TGCAGCGTTGAGGATAGCTCCTACAATGAGCAGTTCTTC
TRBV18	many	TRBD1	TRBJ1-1	CASFTGTGATEAFF	TGTGCCAGCTTTACCGGGACAGGGGCGACTGAAGCTTTCTTT
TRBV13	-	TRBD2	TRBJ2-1	CASSPGGKLGLIF	TGTGCCAGCAGCCCGGGGGGGAAACTAGGCTTAATCTTC
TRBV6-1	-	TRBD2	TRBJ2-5	CASSPSGTSGFETQYF	TGTGCCAGCAGTCCCTCCGGCACTAGCGGGTTCGAGACCCAGTACTTC
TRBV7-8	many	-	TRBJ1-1	CASSLSSGALMNTEAFF	TGTGCCAGCAGCTTATCGTCCGGGGCCCTCATGAACACTGAAGCTTTCTTT
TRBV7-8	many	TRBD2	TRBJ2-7	CASSPEGRLAGPYEQYF	TGTGCCAGCAGCCCGGAAGGGCGACTAGCGGGACCTTACGAGCAGTACTTC
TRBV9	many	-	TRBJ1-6	CASSPYSDNSPLHF	TGTGCCAGCAGCCCCTACAGCGATAATTCACCCCTCCACTTT
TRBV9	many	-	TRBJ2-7	CASSVDDAWDEQYF	TGTGCCAGCAGCGTAGATGACGCCTGGGACGAGCAGTACTTC
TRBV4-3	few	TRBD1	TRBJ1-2	CASSPSDRGHGYTF	TGCGCCAGCAGCCCCTCGGACAGGGGTCATGGCTACACCTTC
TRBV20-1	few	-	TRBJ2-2	CSARGGNTGELFF	TGCAGTGCTAGAGGGGGAAACACCGGGGAGCTGTTTTTT